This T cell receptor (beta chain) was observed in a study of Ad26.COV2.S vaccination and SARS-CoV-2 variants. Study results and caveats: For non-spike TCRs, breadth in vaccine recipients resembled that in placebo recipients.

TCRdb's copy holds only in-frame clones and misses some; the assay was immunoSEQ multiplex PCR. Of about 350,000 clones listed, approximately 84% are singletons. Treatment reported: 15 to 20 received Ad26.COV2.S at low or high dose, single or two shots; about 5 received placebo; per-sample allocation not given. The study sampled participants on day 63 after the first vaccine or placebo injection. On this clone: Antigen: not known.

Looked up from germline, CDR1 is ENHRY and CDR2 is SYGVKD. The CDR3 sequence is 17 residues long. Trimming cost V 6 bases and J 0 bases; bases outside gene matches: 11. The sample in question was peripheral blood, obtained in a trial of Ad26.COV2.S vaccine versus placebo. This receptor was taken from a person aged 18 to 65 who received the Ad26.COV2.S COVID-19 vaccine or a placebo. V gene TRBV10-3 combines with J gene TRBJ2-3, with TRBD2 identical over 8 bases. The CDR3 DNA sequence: TGTGCCATCAGCAATCACGTAGCGGGGTCTAGCACAGATACGCAGTATTTT. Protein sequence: CAISNHVAGSSTDTQYF.